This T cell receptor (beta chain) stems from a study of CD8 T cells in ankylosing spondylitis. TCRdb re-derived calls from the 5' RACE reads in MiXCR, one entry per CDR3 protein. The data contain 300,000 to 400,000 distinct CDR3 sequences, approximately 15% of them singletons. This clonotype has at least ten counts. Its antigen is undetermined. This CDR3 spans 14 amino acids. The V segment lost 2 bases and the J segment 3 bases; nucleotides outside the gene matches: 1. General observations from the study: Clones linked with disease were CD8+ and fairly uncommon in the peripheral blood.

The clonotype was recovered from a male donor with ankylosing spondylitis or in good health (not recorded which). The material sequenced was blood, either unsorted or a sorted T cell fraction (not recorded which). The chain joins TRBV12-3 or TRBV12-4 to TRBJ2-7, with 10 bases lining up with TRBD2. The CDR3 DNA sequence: TGTGCCAGCAGTTTATCTAGCGGGAGCTACGAGCAGTACTTC. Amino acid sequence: CASSLSSGSYEQYF.